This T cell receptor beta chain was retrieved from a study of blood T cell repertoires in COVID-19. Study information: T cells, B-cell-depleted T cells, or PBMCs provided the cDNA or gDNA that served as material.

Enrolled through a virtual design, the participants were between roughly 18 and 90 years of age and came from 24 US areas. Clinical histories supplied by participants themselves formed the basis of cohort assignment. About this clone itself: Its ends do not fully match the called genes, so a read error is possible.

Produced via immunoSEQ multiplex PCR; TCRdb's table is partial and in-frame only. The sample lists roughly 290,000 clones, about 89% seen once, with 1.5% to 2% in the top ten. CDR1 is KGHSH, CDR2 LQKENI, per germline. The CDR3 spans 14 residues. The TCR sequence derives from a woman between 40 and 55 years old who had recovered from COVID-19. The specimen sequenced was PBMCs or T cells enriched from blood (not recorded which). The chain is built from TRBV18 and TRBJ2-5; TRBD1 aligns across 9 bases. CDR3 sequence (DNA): TGTGCCAGCTCGCCACAGGGGGCTCAACAGACCCAGTACTTC. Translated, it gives CASSPQGAQQTQYF.